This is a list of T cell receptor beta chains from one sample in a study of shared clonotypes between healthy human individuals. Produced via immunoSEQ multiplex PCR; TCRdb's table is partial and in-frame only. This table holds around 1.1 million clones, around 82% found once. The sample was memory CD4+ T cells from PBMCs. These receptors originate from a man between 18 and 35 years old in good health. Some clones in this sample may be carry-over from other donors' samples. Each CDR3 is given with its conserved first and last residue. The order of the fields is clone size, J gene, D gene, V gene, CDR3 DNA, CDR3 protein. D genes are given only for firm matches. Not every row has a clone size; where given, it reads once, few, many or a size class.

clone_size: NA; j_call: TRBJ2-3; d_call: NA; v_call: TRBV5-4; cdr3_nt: TGTGCCAGCAGCTTGGGAGGGCGAAAGGGGAGCACAGATACGCAGTATTTT; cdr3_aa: CASSLGGRKGSTDTQYF
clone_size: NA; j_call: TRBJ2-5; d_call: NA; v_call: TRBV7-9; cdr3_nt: TGTGCCAGCAGCTTAGGTCGGGATGGTCGAGAGACCCAGTACTTC; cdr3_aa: CASSLGRDGRETQYF
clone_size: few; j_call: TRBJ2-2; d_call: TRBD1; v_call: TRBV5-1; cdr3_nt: TGCGCCAGCAGCTTGGGGACAGGGACCGCCGGGGAGCTGTTTTTT; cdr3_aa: CASSLGTGTAGELFF
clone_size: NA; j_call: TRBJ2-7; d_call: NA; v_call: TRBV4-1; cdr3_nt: TGCGCCAGCAGCCAAGGAGGAGGGAGCAGCTACGAGCAGTACTTC; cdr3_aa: CASSQGGGSSYEQYF
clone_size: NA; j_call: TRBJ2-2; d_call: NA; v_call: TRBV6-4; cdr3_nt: TGTGCCAGCAGTGCATCTTGGGACGGGGAGCTGTTTTTT; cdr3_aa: CASSASWDGELFF
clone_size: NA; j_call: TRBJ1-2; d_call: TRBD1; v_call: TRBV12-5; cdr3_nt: TGTGCTAGTGGTTTGGGGACAGGGGGCTACACCTTC; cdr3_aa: CASGLGTGGYTF
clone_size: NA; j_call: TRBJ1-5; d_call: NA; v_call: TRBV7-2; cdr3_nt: TGTGCCAGCAGCTTATCGGTGACAGATAATCAGCCCCAGCATTTT; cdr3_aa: CASSLSVTDNQPQHF
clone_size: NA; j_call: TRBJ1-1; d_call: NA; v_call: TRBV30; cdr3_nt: TGTGCCTGGAGTCTGGGGTTCACTGAAGCTTTCTTC; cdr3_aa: CAWSLGFTEAFF
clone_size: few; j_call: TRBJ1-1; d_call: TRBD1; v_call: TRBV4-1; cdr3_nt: TGCGCCAGCAGCCATTTGGGACAGAACGACGGGGCTTTCTTT; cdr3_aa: CASSHLGQNDGAFF
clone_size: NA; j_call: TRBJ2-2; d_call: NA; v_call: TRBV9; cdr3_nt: TGTGCCAGCAGCGTAGACGGATCCACCGGGGAGCTGTTTTTT; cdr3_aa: CASSVDGSTGELFF
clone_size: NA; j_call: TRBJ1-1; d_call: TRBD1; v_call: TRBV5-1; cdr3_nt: TGCGCCAGCAGCCCCGTGACAGGGGACGTCACTGAAGCTTTCTTT; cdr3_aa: CASSPVTGDVTEAFF
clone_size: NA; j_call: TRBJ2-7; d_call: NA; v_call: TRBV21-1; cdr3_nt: TGTGCCAGCAGCAAAGCGGGACACCCTGAGGACGAGCAGTACTTC; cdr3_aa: CASSKAGHPEDEQYF
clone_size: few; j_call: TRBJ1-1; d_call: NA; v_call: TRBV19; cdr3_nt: TGTGCCAGTAGAGGGAGGAACACTGAAGCTTTCTTT; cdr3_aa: CASRGRNTEAFF
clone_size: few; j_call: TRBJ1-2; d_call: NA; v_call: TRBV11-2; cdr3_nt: TGTGCCAGCAGCTATGGCAGGTCCTATGGCTACACCTTC; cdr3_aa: CASSYGRSYGYTF
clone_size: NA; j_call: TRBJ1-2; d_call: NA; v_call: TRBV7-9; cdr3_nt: TGTGCCAGCAGCTCCGCCGTTAGGGGTGGCTATGGCTACACCTTC; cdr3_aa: CASSSAVRGGYGYTF
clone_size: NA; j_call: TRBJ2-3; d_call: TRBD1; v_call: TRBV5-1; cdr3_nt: TGCGCCAGCAGCTTGGCAGGGGGCCTAACAGATACGCAGTATTTT; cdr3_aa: CASSLAGGLTDTQYF
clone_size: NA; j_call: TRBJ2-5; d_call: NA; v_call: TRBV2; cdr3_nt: TGTGCCAGCAGTGAAGAGGGCCAGGCGACCCAGTACTTC; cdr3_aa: CASSEEGQATQYF
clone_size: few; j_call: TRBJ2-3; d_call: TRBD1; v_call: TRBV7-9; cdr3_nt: TGTGCCAGCAGCTTAGGATATGGACAGGGGGCAGATACGCAGTATTTT; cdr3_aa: CASSLGYGQGADTQYF
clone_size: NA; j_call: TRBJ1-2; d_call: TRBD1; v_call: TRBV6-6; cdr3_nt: TGTGCCAGCACCTACGGCGGCAGGGACAGCTATGGCTACACCTTC; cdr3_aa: CASTYGGRDSYGYTF
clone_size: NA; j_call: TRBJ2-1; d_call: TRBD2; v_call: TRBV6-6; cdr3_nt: TGTGCCAGCAGTCAACTAGCGGGAGCCTACAATGAGCAGTTCTTC; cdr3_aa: CASSQLAGAYNEQFF
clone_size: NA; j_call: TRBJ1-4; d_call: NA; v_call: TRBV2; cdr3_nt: TGTGCCAGCAGCCGAGACAGGATTGCAACTAATGAAAAACTGTTTTTT; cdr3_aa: CASSRDRIATNEKLFF
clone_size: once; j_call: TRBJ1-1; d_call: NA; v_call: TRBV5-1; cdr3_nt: TGCGCCAGCACTGGGGGAACGAACACTGAAGCTTTCTTT; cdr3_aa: CASTGGTNTEAFF
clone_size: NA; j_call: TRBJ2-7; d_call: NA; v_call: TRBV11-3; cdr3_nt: TGTGCCAGCTGGGGTCAGGGTCGTTTCTACGAGCAGTACTTC; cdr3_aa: CASWGQGRFYEQYF
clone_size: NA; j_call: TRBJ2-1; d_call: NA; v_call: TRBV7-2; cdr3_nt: TGTGCCAGCAGCAAATTCGCCGGTGTTGGGTACAATGAGCAGTTCTTC; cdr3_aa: CASSKFAGVGYNEQFF
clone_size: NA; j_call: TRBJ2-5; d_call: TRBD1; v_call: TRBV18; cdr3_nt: TGTGCCAGCTCACGTACAGGGGTGGAAGAGACCCAGTACTTC; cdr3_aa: CASSRTGVEETQYF
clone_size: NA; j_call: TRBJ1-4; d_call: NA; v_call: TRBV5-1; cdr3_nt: TGCGCCAGCAGCTTGGCCAGACCCTTTGAAAAACTGTTTTTT; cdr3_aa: CASSLARPFEKLFF
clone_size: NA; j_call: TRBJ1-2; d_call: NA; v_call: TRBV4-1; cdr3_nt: TGCGCCAGCAGCCAAGTGGGAGGGGCCGGGGGTGGCTACACCTTC; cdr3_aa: CASSQVGGAGGGYTF
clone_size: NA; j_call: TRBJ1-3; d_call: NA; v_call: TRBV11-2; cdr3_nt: TGTGCCAGCAGCTTAAGCAGCGATATCTCTGGAAACACCATATATTTT; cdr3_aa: CASSLSSDISGNTIYF
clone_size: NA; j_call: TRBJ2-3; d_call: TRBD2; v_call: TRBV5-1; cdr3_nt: TGCGCCAGCAGCGACGGGACTAGCGGGAGCTATGGTACGCAGTATTTT; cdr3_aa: CASSDGTSGSYGTQYF
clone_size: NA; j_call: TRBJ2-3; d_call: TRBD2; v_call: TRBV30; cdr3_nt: TGTGCCTGGAGAGTTAGCGGGACAGATACGCAGTATTTT; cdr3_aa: CAWRVSGTDTQYF